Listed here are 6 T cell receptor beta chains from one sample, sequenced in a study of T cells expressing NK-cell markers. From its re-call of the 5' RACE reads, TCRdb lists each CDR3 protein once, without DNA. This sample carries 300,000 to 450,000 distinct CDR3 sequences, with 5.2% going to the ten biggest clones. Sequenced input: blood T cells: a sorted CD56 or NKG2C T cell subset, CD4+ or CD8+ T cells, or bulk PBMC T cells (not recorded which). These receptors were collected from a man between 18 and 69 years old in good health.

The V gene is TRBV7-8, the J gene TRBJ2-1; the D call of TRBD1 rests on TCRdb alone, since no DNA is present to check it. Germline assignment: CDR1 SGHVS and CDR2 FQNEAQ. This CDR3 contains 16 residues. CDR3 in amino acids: CASSGPGGAGYNEQFF.

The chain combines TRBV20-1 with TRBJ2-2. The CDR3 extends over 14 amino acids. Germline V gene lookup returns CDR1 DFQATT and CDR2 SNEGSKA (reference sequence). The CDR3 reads CSARGNTNTGELFF.

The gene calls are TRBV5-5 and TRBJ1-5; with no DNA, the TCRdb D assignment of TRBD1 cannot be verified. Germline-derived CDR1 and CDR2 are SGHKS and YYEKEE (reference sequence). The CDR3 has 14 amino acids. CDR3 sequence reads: CASSGAGRKQPQHF.

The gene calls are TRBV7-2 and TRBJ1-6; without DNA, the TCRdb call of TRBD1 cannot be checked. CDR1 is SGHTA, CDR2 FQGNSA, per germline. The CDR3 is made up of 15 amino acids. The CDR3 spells CASSPEGQRNSPLHF.

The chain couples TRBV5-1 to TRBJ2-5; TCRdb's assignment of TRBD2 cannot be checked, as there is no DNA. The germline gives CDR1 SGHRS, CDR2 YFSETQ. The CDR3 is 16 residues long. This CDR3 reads CASSLVPSGTQETQYF.

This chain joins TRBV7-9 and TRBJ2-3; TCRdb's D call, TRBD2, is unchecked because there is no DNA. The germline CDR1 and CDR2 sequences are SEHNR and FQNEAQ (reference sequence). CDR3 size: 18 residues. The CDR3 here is CASRRRPGGTVGTDTQYF.